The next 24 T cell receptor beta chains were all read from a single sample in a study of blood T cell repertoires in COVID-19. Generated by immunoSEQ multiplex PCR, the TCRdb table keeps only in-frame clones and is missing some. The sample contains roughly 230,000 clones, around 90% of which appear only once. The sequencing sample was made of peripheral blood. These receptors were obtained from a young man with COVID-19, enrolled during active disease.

CDR3 DNA: TGTGCCAGCAGGGATGGGCAGCGGAGTCAGTACTTC. Protein product: CASRDGQRSQYF. The chain combines TRBV6-5 with TRBJ2-4; D is possibly TRBD2 (5 bases). Trimming cost V 6 bases and J 12 bases, with 15 bases left between them. CDR1 MNHEY and CDR2 SVGAGI come from the germline V gene. This CDR3 is 12 amino acids long.

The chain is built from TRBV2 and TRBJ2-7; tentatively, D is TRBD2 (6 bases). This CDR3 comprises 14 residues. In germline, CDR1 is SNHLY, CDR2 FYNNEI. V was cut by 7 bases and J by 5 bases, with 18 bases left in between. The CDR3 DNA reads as TGTGCCAGCACTCTCGGAGGGGATTGGGACGAGCAGTACTTC. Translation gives CASTLGGDWDEQYF.

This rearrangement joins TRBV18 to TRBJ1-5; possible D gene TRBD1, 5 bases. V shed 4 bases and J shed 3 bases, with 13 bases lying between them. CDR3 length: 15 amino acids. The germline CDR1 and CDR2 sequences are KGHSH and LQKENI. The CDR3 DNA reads TGTGCCAGCTCACAGGGGAGGGAACCCAATCAGCCCCAGCATTTT. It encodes CASSQGREPNQPQHF. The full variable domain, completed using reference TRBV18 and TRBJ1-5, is NAGVMQNPRHLVRRRGQEARLRCSPMKGHSHVYWYRQLPEEGLKFMVYLQKENIIDESGMPKERFSAEFPKEGPSILRIQQVVRGDSAAYFCASSQGREPNQPQHFGDGTRLSIL.

CDR3 DNA: TGTGCCAGCAGTCCGACAGGGAACACCGGGGAGCTGTTTTTT. Encoded protein: CASSPTGNTGELFF. The chain joins TRBV6-2 or TRBV6-3 to TRBJ2-2, with D possibly matching TRBD1 (6 bases). The CDR3 runs 14 residues. Germline loops: CDR1 MNHEY, CDR2 SVGEGT. V was clipped by 5 bases and J by 1 base, with 8 bases between them.

CDR3 coding DNA: TGTGCCAGCAGCTTGGGACTAGCGGGGACTAGCACAGATACGCAGTATTTT. Residues: CASSLGLAGTSTDTQYF. V usage is TRBV5-4 and J usage is TRBJ2-3, with 11 bases identical to TRBD2. V was clipped by 0 bases and J by 0 bases; unmatched bases: 3. This CDR3 spans 17 amino acids. The V gene's germline CDR1 is SGHNT and CDR2 YYREEE (reference sequence).

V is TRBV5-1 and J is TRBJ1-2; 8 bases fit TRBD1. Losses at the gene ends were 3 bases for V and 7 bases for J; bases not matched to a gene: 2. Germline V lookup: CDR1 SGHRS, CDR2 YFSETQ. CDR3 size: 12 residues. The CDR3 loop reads CASSSTGVGYTF. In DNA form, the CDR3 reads TGCGCCAGCAGCTCGACAGGGGTTGGCTACACCTTC.

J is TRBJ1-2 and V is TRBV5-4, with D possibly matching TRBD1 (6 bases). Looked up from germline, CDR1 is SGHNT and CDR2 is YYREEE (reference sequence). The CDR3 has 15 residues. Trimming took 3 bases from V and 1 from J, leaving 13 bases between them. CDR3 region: CASSSSGAHNYGYTF. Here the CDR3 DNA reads TGTGCCAGCAGCTCCTCAGGGGCCCATAACTATGGCTACACCTTC.

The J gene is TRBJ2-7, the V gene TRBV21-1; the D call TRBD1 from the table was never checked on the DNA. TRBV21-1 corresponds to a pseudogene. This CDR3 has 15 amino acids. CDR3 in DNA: TGTGCCAGCAGCCCGAGGACAGGGGGATCCTACGAGCAGTACTTC. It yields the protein CASSPRTGGSYEQYF.

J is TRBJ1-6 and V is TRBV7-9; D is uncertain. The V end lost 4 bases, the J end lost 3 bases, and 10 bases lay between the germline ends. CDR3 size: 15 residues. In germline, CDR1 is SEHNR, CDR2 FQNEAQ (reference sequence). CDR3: CASSSSGSYNSPLHF. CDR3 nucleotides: TGTGCCAGCAGCTCCTCGGGGAGCTATAATTCACCCCTCCACTTT.

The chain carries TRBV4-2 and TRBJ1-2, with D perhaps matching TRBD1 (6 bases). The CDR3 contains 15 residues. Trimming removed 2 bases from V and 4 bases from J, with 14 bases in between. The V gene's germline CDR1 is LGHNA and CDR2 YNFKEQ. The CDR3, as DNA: TGTGCCAGCAGCCAACCCCAGGACAGTTTCTATGGCTACACCTTC. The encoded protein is CASSQPQDSFYGYTF.

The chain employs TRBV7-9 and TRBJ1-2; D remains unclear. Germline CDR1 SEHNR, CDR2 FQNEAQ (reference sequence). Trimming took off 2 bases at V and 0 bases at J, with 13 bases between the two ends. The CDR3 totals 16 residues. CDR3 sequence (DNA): TGTGCCAGCAGCTTAAGGGAGGGCGTCCCTAACTATGGCTACACCTTC. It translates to CASSLREGVPNYGYTF.

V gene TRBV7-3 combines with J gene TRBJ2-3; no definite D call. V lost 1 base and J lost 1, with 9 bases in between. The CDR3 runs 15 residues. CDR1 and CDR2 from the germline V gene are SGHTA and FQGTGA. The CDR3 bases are TGTGCCAGCAGCTTAAAAACAGCCGGCACAGATACGCAGTATTTT. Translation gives CASSLKTAGTDTQYF.

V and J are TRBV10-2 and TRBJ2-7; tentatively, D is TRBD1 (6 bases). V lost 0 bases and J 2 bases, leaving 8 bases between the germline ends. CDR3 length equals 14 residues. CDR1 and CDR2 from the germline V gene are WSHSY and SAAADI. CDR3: CASSESWGPYEQYF. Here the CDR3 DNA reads TGCGCCAGCAGTGAGTCTTGGGGGCCCTACGAGCAGTACTTC.

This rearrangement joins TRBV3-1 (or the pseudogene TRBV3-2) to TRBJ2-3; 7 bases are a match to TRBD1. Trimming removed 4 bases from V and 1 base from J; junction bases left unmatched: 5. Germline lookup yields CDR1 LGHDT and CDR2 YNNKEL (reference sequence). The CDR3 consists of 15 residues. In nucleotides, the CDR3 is TGTGCCAGCAGCCTACCAACAGGGGGCACAGATACGCAGTATTTT. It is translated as CASSLPTGGTDTQYF.

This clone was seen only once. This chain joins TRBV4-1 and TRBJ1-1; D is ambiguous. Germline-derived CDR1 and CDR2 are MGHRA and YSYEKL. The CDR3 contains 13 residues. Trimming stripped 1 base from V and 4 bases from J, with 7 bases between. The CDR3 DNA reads TGCGCCAGCAGCCAAGCCGAGGTCACTGAAGCTTTCTTT. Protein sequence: CASSQAEVTEAFF.

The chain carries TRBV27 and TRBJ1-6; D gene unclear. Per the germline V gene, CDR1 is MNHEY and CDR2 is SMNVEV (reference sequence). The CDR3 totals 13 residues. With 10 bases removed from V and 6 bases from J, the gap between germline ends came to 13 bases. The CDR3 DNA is TGTGCCACCCGCGACATGCCTAATTCACCCCTCCACTTT. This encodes CATRDMPNSPLHF.

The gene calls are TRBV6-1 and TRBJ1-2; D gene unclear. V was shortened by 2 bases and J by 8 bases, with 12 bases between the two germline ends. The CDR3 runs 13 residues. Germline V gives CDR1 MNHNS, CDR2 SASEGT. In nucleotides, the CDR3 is TGTGCCAGCAGTGAAATGGCCCGAGGGGGCTACACCTTC. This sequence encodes CASSEMARGGYTF.

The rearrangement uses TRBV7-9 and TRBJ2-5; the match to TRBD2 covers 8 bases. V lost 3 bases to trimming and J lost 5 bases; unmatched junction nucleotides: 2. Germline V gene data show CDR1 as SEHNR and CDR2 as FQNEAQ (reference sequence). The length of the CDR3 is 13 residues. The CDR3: CASSFSGGETQYF. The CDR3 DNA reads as TGTGCCAGCAGCTTCTCGGGGGGGGAGACCCAGTACTTC.

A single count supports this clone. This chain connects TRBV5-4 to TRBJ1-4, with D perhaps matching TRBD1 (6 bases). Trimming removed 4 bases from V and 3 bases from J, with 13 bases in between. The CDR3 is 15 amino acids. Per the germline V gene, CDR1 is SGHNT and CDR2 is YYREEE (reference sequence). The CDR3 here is CASSRGGIANEKLFF. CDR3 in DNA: TGTGCCAGCAGCCGGGGGGGCATAGCTAATGAAAAACTGTTTTTT.

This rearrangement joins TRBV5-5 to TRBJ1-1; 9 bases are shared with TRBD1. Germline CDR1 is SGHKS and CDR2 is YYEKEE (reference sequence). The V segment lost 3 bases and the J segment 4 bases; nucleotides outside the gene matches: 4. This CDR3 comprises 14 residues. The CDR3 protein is CASSWDRVFTEAFF. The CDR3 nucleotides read TGTGCCAGCAGCTGGGACAGGGTTTTCACTGAAGCTTTCTTT. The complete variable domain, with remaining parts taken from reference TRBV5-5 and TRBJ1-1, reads DAGVTQSPTHLIKTRGQQVTLRCSPISGHKSVSWYQQVLGQGPQFIFQYYEKEERGRGNFPDRFSARQFPNYSSELNVNALLLGDSALYLCASSWDRVFTEAFFGQGTRLTVV.

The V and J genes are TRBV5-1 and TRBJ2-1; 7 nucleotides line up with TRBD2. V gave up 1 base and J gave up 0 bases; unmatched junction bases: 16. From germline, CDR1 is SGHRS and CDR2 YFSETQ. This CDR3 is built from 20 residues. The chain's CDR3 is CASSLFEGWEGYSSYNEQFF. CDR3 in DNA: TGCGCCAGCAGCTTGTTTGAGGGATGGGAGGGGTACAGCTCCTACAATGAGCAGTTCTTC.

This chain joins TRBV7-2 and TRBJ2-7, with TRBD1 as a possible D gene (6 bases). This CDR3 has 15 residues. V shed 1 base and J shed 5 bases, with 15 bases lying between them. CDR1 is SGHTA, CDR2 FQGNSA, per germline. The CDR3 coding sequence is TGTGCCAGCAGCTTAGGATATGGCAGGGGTCACGAGCAGTACTTC. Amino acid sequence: CASSLGYGRGHEQYF.

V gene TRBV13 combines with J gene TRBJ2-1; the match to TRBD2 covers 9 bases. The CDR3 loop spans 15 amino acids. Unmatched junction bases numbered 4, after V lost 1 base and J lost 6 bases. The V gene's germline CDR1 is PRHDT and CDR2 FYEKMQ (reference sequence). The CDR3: CASSLDLAGLNEQFF. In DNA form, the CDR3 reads TGTGCCAGCAGCTTAGACCTAGCGGGGCTCAATGAGCAGTTCTTC.

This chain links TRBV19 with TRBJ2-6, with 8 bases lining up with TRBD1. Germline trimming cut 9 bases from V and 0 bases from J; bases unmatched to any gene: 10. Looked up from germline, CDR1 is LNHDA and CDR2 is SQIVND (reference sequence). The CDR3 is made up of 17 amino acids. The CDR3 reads CASGAGTGLSGANVLTF. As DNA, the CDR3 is TGTGCCAGCGGAGCCGGGACAGGCCTCTCTGGGGCCAACGTCCTGACTTTC.